Below, 32 T cell receptor beta chains from the same sample are listed, as sequenced in a study of blood T cell repertoires in COVID-19. Profiled with immunoSEQ multiplex PCR; TCRdb holds only in-frame clones, not every one. In the table there are 380,000 or so clones, around 87% of which are singletons. The specimen sequenced was PBMCs or T cells enriched from blood (not recorded which). These receptors originate from a woman aged 25 to 39 with acute COVID-19.

The J gene is TRBJ2-7, the V gene TRBV30; 8 bases fit TRBD2. The CDR3 is made up of 12 amino acids. V lost 7 bases to trimming and J lost 7 bases; unmatched junction nucleotides: 9. Germline V CDR1 and CDR2: GTSNPN, SVGIG (reference sequence). The CDR3: CASTSVGSEQYF. Here the CDR3 DNA reads TGTGCCTCGACTAGCGTGGGTTCGGAGCAGTACTTC.

This sequence joins TRBV9 and TRBJ2-3, with TRBD2 as a possible D gene (7 bases). Germline V gene sequence: CDR1 SGDLS, CDR2 YYNGEE. With 2 bases removed from V and 0 bases from J, the gap between germline ends came to 22 bases. This CDR3 has 19 residues. The CDR3 region has the DNA TGTGCCAGCAGCGTGAGCGAGGGGGGGGGAAAGTTTAGCACAGATACGCAGTATTTT. It translates to CASSVSEGGGKFSTDTQYF.

V and J are TRBV27 and TRBJ1-1, with D unresolved. Germline-derived CDR1 and CDR2 are MNHEY and SMNVEV (reference sequence). The CDR3 totals 14 residues. The V gene lost 2 bases and the J gene lost 5 bases, with 12 bases spanning the gap. The CDR3 is CASSLRGGGTEAFF. The CDR3 bases are TGTGCCAGCAGTTTACGGGGAGGTGGTACTGAAGCTTTCTTT.

The chain couples TRBV9 to TRBJ2-5; TRBD2 aligns across 12 bases. This CDR3 comprises 15 residues. Germline V CDR1 and CDR2: SGDLS, YYNGEE. V trimming: 3 bases; J trimming: 5 bases; junction bases outside the gene matches: 5. This CDR3 reads CASSASGGASETQYF. The CDR3 DNA is TGTGCCAGCAGCGCTAGCGGGGGGGCCTCGGAGACCCAGTACTTC.

This chain links TRBV12-5 with TRBJ2-2, with 11 bases lining up with TRBD2. The ends lost 7 bases at V and 9 bases at J; junction bases unmatched: 13. The CDR3 totals 16 residues. The germline V gene encodes CDR1 LGHNT and CDR2 FRNRAP. The CDR3 loop reads CASDRLSGGAVRELFF. The DNA of the CDR3 is TGTGCTAGTGACCGCCTTAGCGGGGGGGCAGTTAGGGAGCTGTTTTTT. The full variable domain, rest sourced from reference TRBV12-5 and TRBJ2-2, is DARVTQTPRHKVTEMGQEVTMRCQPILGHNTVFWYRQTMMQGLELLAYFRNRAPLDDSGMPKDRFSAEMPDATLATLKIQPSEPRDSAVYFCASDRLSGGAVRELFFGEGSRLTVL.

The J gene is TRBJ1-2, the V gene TRBV20-1; 9 nucleotides line up with TRBD1. This CDR3 comprises 15 residues. V shed 3 bases and J 0 bases; nucleotides not matched to a gene: 5. From germline, CDR1 is DFQATT and CDR2 SNEGSKA (reference sequence). The CDR3 DNA reads TGCAGTGCTAGTGAGGGACAGGGTCCTAACTATGGCTACACCTTC. This sequence encodes CSASEGQGPNYGYTF.

V usage is TRBV7-8 and J usage is TRBJ1-3; no reliable D call. Germline V gene lookup returns CDR1 SGHVS and CDR2 FQNEAQ. The CDR3 extends over 17 amino acids. V was trimmed by 1 base and J by 4 bases, leaving 17 bases between them. The CDR3 bases are TGTGCCAGCAGCTTAGTCATCACAGTTGGTGCCGGAAACACCATATATTTT. This sequence encodes CASSLVITVGAGNTIYF.

The V and J genes are TRBV6-1 and TRBJ2-7; D not certain. Germline loops: CDR1 MNHNS, CDR2 SASEGT. CDR3 size: 15 residues. Trimming stripped 0 bases from V and 0 bases from J, with 9 bases between. The CDR3 loop is CASSEAHVLSYEQYF. For the CDR3, the DNA is TGTGCCAGCAGTGAAGCACACGTCCTCTCCTACGAGCAGTACTTC.

The chain carries TRBV30 and TRBJ1-4; D call uncertain. CDR1 GTSNPN and CDR2 SVGIG come from the germline V gene (reference sequence). V was trimmed by 7 bases and J by 7 bases, leaving 13 bases between them. The CDR3 runs to 12 residues. The CDR3 DNA sequence: TGTGCCTCGACTCGGGGAGGTGAAAAACTGTTTTTT. It translates to CASTRGGEKLFF. Full variable domain (remainder filled in from reference TRBV30 and TRBJ1-4): SQTIHQWPATLVQPVGSPLSLECTVEGTSNPNLYWYRQAAGRGLQLLFYSVGIGQISSEVPQNLSASRPQDRQFILSSKKLLLSDSGFYLCASTRGGEKLFFGSGTQLSVL.

The rearrangement uses TRBV6-4 and TRBJ1-5; no clear D gene. The V end was cut by 11 bases, the J end by 3 bases, with 17 bases between. Looked up from germline, CDR1 is MRHNA and CDR2 is SNTAGT. The CDR3 sequence is 14 residues long. CDR3 loop: CAGGRPRVNQPQHF. The DNA for the CDR3 is TGTGCCGGCGGCAGGCCGAGGGTCAATCAGCCCCAGCATTTT.

This chain links TRBV6-5 with TRBJ1-1; D is perhaps TRBD1 (5 bases). In germline, CDR1 is MNHEY, CDR2 SVGAGI. V was pared by 6 bases and J by 3 bases, with 14 bases between. CDR3 size: 14 residues. The CDR3 nucleotides are TGTGCCAGCAGCATTACCAGGGTTTACACTGAAGCTTTCTTT. This sequence encodes CASSITRVYTEAFF.

The rearrangement joins TRBV19 to TRBJ1-5; D gene uncertain. The CDR3 consists of 15 residues. Trimming left V 7 bases short and J 0 bases short, with 13 bases between. CDR1 is LNHDA and CDR2 is SQIVND in the germline V gene (reference sequence). The CDR3 DNA reads as TGTGCCAGTAAAACGTCAGGCCTTAGCAATCAGCCCCAGCATTTT. Amino acids: CASKTSGLSNQPQHF. Together with reference TRBV19 and TRBJ1-5, the CDR3 gives the full variable domain: DGGITQSPKYLFRKEGQNVTLSCEQNLNHDAMYWYRQDPGQGLRLIYYSQIVNDFQKGDIAEGYSVSREKKESFPLTVTSAQKNPTAFYLCASKTSGLSNQPQHFGDGTRLSIL.

The chain is built from TRBV5-5 and TRBJ1-6, with D tentatively TRBD1 (6 bases). Trimming took off 4 bases at V and 8 bases at J, with 22 bases between the two ends. The germline V gene encodes CDR1 SGHKS and CDR2 YYEKEE (reference sequence). This CDR3 has 17 residues. The CDR3, as DNA: TGTGCCAGCAGCCCGTATGCAGGGGACCCAAGGGATTCACCCCTCCACTTT. Translation gives CASSPYAGDPRDSPLHF.

The J gene is TRBJ1-1, the V gene TRBV7-3; TRBD1 matches at 10 bases. Trimming took 5 bases from V and 4 from J; bases not matched to a gene: 4. The CDR3 totals 14 residues. Per germline, CDR1 SGHTA and CDR2 FQGTGA. CDR3 protein: CASSRDRGPTEAFF. Here the CDR3 DNA reads TGTGCCAGCAGCCGGGACAGGGGCCCCACTGAAGCTTTCTTT.

The genes are TRBV20-1 and TRBJ1-5; 9 bases align to TRBD1. Germline V CDR1 and CDR2: DFQATT, SNEGSKA (reference sequence). This CDR3 is 16 amino acids long. Germline trimming cut 6 bases from V and 3 bases from J; bases unmatched to any gene: 12. The CDR3 spells CSASPGTGLLNQPQHF. Here the CDR3 DNA reads TGCAGTGCCAGTCCCGGGACAGGGCTGCTCAATCAGCCCCAGCATTTT.

This clone was counted once. The chain recombines TRBV6-1 with TRBJ1-2; 7 bases agree with TRBD1. Looked up from germline, CDR1 is MNHNS and CDR2 is SASEGT. The CDR3 runs to 15 residues. Trimming removed 2 bases from V and 8 bases from J; junction bases left unmatched: 11. CDR3 in DNA: TGTGCCAGCAGTGAACTCGGCAGGGGGGTCTACGGCTACACCTTC. Translation: CASSELGRGVYGYTF.

The rearrangement joins TRBV3-1 (or the pseudogene TRBV3-2) to TRBJ1-2; D gene unclear. The CDR3 covers 15 residues. Germline CDR1 LGHDT, CDR2 YNNKEL (reference sequence). The V end lost 5 bases, the J end lost 0 bases, and 13 bases lay between the germline ends. The DNA for the CDR3 is TGTGCCAGCAGCTCGACTTTTGTGTCTAACTATGGCTACACCTTC. This sequence encodes CASSSTFVSNYGYTF.

As to this clone: The same CDR3 is also encoded by other DNA sequences in this sample. The chain combines TRBV6-6 with TRBJ1-5; 9 bases map to TRBD1. The CDR3 runs 14 residues. The germline gives CDR1 MNHNY, CDR2 SVGAGI (reference sequence). Trimming cost V 5 bases and J 2 bases; bases outside gene matches: 1. In nucleotides, the CDR3 is TGTGCCAGCAGTGGACAGGGGCGCAATCAGCCCCAGCATTTT. This translates into CASSGQGRNQPQHF.

This chain uses TRBV19 with TRBJ2-1; 7 nucleotides match TRBD2. The germline V gene has CDR1 LNHDA and CDR2 SQIVND (reference sequence). V gave up 9 bases and J gave up 4 bases; unmatched junction bases: 12. CDR3 size: 15 residues. This CDR3 reads CASSPGVGGYNEQFF. CDR3 nucleotide sequence: TGTGCCAGCAGCCCCGGGGTGGGGGGGTACAATGAGCAGTTCTTC. The variable domain in full, completed from reference TRBV19 and TRBJ2-1, reads DGGITQSPKYLFRKEGQNVTLSCEQNLNHDAMYWYRQDPGQGLRLIYYSQIVNDFQKGDIAEGYSVSREKKESFPLTVTSAQKNPTAFYLCASSPGVGGYNEQFFGPGTRLTVL.

V gene TRBV6-4 combines with J gene TRBJ2-1; the D gene is possibly TRBD1 (5 bases). CDR3 length equals 15 residues. Germline V gene sequence: CDR1 MRHNA, CDR2 SNTAGT. Trimming stripped 0 bases from V and 6 bases from J, with 12 bases between. As DNA, the CDR3 is TGTGCCAGCAGTGACTCTTTGGTAGGGGCCAATGAGCAGTTCTTC. Encoded protein: CASSDSLVGANEQFF.

The chain carries TRBV18 and TRBJ1-2, with 7 bases identical to TRBD1. Germline CDR1 and CDR2: KGHSH and LQKENI. The CDR3 consists of 13 residues. Losses at the gene ends were 6 bases for V and 6 bases for J; bases not matched to a gene: 7. The CDR3 sequence: CASSPGQNNGYTF. CDR3 sequence (DNA): TGTGCCAGCTCCCCGGGACAGAACAATGGCTACACCTTC.

This chain connects TRBV7-2 to TRBJ1-3, with a possible D match to TRBD1 (6 bases). This CDR3 region has 16 residues. Germline lookup yields CDR1 SGHTA and CDR2 FQGNSA. V dropped 5 bases and J dropped 2 bases, with 16 bases sitting between them. The CDR3 is CASSVITGLTGNTIYF. DNA for the CDR3: TGTGCCAGCAGCGTGATAACAGGGTTGACTGGAAACACCATATATTTT.

V and J are TRBV5-1 and TRBJ2-2; no clear D. Germline assignment: CDR1 SGHRS and CDR2 YFSETQ. The CDR3 runs 13 residues. V was cut by 4 bases and J by 4 bases, with 8 bases left in between. The CDR3 region is CASSLLGTGELFF. CDR3 sequence (DNA): TGCGCCAGCAGCCTTCTAGGCACCGGGGAGCTGTTTTTT.

This chain uses TRBV27 with TRBJ1-4, with 12 positions matching TRBD1. V shed 5 bases, J shed 0 bases, and the junction held 7 bases outside the gene matches. This CDR3 has 18 residues. CDR1 and CDR2 (germline): MNHEY, SMNVEV (reference sequence). The CDR3 is CASSPPGQGAATNEKLFF. In DNA, the CDR3 is TGTGCCAGCAGTCCTCCGGGACAGGGGGCTGCAACTAATGAAAAACTGTTTTTT.

This rearrangement joins TRBV19 to TRBJ1-1; the D is unclear. CDR1 is LNHDA and CDR2 is SQIVND in the germline V gene (reference sequence). V was clipped by 3 bases and J by 1 base, with 9 bases between them. The length of the CDR3 is 14 residues. The CDR3 nucleotides read TGTGCCAGTAGTATCTCACACAGGAACACTGAAGCTTTCTTT. This codes for CASSISHRNTEAFF.

The chain joins TRBV4-1 to TRBJ1-2; D uncertain. This CDR3 is 14 amino acids long. Trimming left V 0 bases short and J 4 bases short, with 9 bases between. Per germline, CDR1 MGHRA and CDR2 YSYEKL. This CDR3 reads CASSQDEALYGYTF. DNA of the CDR3: TGCGCCAGCAGCCAAGACGAGGCGCTCTATGGCTACACCTTC.

The rearrangement links TRBV4-1 to TRBJ2-1, with a tentative D call TRBD1 (5 bases). This CDR3 region has 13 residues. Between the trimmed V and J ends, which lost 0 bases and 9 bases, there was a span of 9 bases. Germline V gene lookup returns CDR1 MGHRA and CDR2 YSYEKL. The DNA of the CDR3 is TGCGCCAGCAGCCAAGACAGGGAATCTGAGCAGTTCTTC. Residues: CASSQDRESEQFF.

This rearrangement joins TRBV4-1 to TRBJ2-2; 10 bases are shared with TRBD1. Germline V gene sequence: CDR1 MGHRA, CDR2 YSYEKL. CDR3 length: 16 residues. After removal of 6 bases from V and 5 bases from J, the junction contained 9 bases not matched to a gene. The CDR3 bases are TGCGCCAGCAGAAAGCCGGGACAGGGGAGAACCGGGGAGCTGTTTTTT. This sequence encodes CASRKPGQGRTGELFF.

The V and J genes are TRBV13 and TRBJ2-7; perhaps TRBD1 as D (5 bases). There are 16 residues in the CDR3. Germline V gene sequence: CDR1 PRHDT, CDR2 FYEKMQ (reference sequence). With 5 bases removed from V and 0 bases from J, the gap between germline ends came to 17 bases. CDR3 sequence (DNA): TGTGCCAGCAGCCTTATGACGGACACGAGCTCCTACGAGCAGTACTTC. Translation: CASSLMTDTSSYEQYF. Full variable domain (missing parts from reference TRBV13 and TRBJ2-7): AAGVIQSPRHLIKEKRETATLKCYPIPRHDTVYWYQQGPGQDPQFLISFYEKMQSDKGSIPDRFSAQQFSDYHSELNMSSLELGDSALYFCASSLMTDTSSYEQYFGPGTRLTVT.

The chain combines TRBV30 with TRBJ1-2; D is perhaps TRBD1 (5 bases). The CDR3 runs 15 residues. CDR1 and CDR2 from the germline V gene are GTSNPN and SVGIG (reference sequence). V gave up 2 bases and J gave up 6 bases, with 19 bases separating them. The CDR3 is CAWSQRQSTNHGYTF. CDR3 DNA: TGTGCCTGGAGTCAAAGACAGTCCACGAACCATGGCTACACCTTC.

The chain carries TRBV19 and TRBJ2-7, with 9 bases identical to TRBD1. The trim removed 6 bases at V and 2 bases at J, leaving 5 bases unmatched. CDR1 LNHDA and CDR2 SQIVND come from the germline V gene (reference sequence). This CDR3 has 14 amino acids. The CDR3 DNA follows: TGTGCCAGTAGAGGGACAGGGAATCCCTACGAGCAGTACTTC. It translates to CASRGTGNPYEQYF.

The V gene is TRBV5-1, the J gene TRBJ2-3; 8 positions agree with TRBD1. V lost 7 bases, J lost 0 bases, and 7 bases stayed unmatched. This CDR3 is 15 amino acids long. The germline gives CDR1 SGHRS, CDR2 YFSETQ. DNA for the CDR3: TGCGCCAGCCGACAGGGGACCACTAGCACAGATACGCAGTATTTT. Encoded protein: CASRQGTTSTDTQYF.